Shown below are 28 T cell receptor beta chains from a single sample sequenced in a study of cytomegalovirus exposure and HLA in healthy donors. The PCR made use of 60 Vbeta and 13 Jbeta primers. Sequenced by immunoSEQ multiplex PCR; TCRdb stores in-frame clones only, minus some. Here the sample spans nearly 95,000 clones, about four fifths being singletons. The sample was PBMCs. The receptors shown here come from a middle-aged woman in good health and CMV-seronegative.

This chain joins TRBV7-2 and TRBJ1-2, with 10 bases that match TRBD1. V trimming: 4 bases; J trimming: 6 bases; junction bases outside the gene matches: 5. The V gene's germline CDR1 is SGHTA and CDR2 FQGNSA. The length of the CDR3 is 14 residues. CDR3 residues: CASSYDRGLNGYTF. The CDR3, as DNA: TGTGCCAGCAGCTATGACAGGGGGCTTAATGGCTACACCTTC.

J is TRBJ1-6 and V is TRBV4-1; D gene ambiguous. V was clipped by 0 bases and J by 6 bases, with 9 bases between them. This CDR3 comprises 15 residues. Germline V gives CDR1 MGHRA, CDR2 YSYEKL. The chain's CDR3 is CASSQDYQINSPLHF. Written as DNA, the CDR3 is TGCGCCAGCAGCCAAGATTACCAGATTAATTCACCCCTCCACTTT.

This chain links TRBV7-2 with TRBJ1-2; 7 positions match TRBD1. J lost 7 bases, V lost 0 bases, and 2 bases had no gene match. Germline CDR1 and CDR2: SGHTA and FQGNSA. This CDR3 comprises 13 residues. The CDR3 loop reads CASSLAAGGGYTF. The CDR3 coding sequence is TGTGCCAGCAGCTTAGCGGCAGGGGGTGGCTACACCTTC. The complete variable domain, with remaining parts taken from reference TRBV7-2 and TRBJ1-2, reads GAGVSQSPSNKVTEKGKDVELRCDPISGHTALYWYRQSLGQGLEFLIYFQGNSAPDKSGLPSDRFSAERTGGSVSTLTIQRTQQEDSAVYLCASSLAAGGGYTFGSGTRLTVV.

In regard to this clone: One end of the junction fails to match germline, which may point to a read error. The chain is built from TRBV7-9 and TRBJ1-2; D is unclear. This CDR3 has 16 amino acids. CDR1 SEHNR and CDR2 FQNEAQ come from the germline V gene (reference sequence). CDR3 nucleotide sequence: TGTGCCAGCAGCCGACTGCCTGGGAGCGCTAACTATGGCTACCCCTTC. It codes for CASSRLPGSANYGYPF.

This clone was observed once. This rearrangement joins TRBV29-1 to TRBJ1-1; D ambiguous. Germline V gene data show CDR1 as SQVTM and CDR2 as ANQGSEA. This CDR3 has 13 amino acids. Between the trimmed V and J ends, which lost 4 bases and 0 bases, there was a span of 9 bases. The CDR3 nucleotides read TGCAGCGTTGTAAGAAACATGAACACTGAAGCTTTCTTT. This encodes CSVVRNMNTEAFF.

In this sample, this clone turned up many times. This rearrangement joins TRBV27 to TRBJ1-1, with D maybe TRBD1 (5 bases). In germline, CDR1 is MNHEY, CDR2 SMNVEV (reference sequence). With 5 bases removed from V and 4 bases from J, the gap between germline ends came to 14 bases. There are 14 residues in the CDR3. The CDR3 region is CASSPWRGSTEAFF. For the CDR3, the DNA is TGTGCCAGCAGTCCTTGGCGGGGGAGCACTGAAGCTTTCTTT.

V gene TRBV6-5 combines with J gene TRBJ2-1; 8 positions agree with TRBD2. This CDR3 has 15 amino acids. Germline CDR1 reads MNHEY; CDR2 reads SVGAGI. With 5 bases clipped from V and 7 bases from J, the junction kept 10 bases outside the gene matches. The CDR3 DNA sequence: TGTGCCAGCAGTCCCGGGGGGGCCTACGGTAATGAGCAGTTCTTC. Translated, it gives CASSPGGAYGNEQFF.

This clone has only a few counts. This chain joins TRBV18 and TRBJ1-1; D is possibly TRBD1 (6 bases). The CDR3 runs 12 residues. CDR1 is KGHSH and CDR2 is LQKENI in the germline V gene. Between the trimmed V and J ends, which lost 9 bases and 7 bases, there was a span of 15 bases. The CDR3 reads CASLTGLGEAFF. The CDR3 nucleotides are TGTGCCAGTTTGACAGGACTCGGTGAAGCTTTCTTT.

The V and J genes are TRBV2 and TRBJ2-7, with TRBD1 identical over 9 bases. CDR3 size: 15 residues. Germline trimming cut 2 bases from V and 5 bases from J; bases unmatched to any gene: 7. Germline CDR1 reads SNHLY; CDR2 reads FYNNEI. CDR3 in amino acids: CASSERDRDLDEQYF. The CDR3 DNA follows: TGTGCCAGCAGTGAAAGGGACAGGGACCTGGACGAGCAGTACTTC.

The chain carries TRBV15 and TRBJ1-3; no firm D call. Trimming cost V 4 bases and J 2 bases, with 9 bases left between them. Germline V gives CDR1 LNHNV, CDR2 YYDKDF (reference sequence). CDR3 size: 14 residues. CDR3 residues: CATSIPGAGNTIYF. The CDR3 DNA sequence: TGTGCCACCAGCATACCGGGAGCTGGAAACACCATATATTTT.

The V and J genes are TRBV5-1 and TRBJ2-3; no definite D call. Trimming took off 0 bases at V and 0 bases at J, with 8 bases between the two ends. CDR3 length: 15 residues. The V gene's germline CDR1 is SGHRS and CDR2 YFSETQ. The CDR3 region is CASSLASLSTDTQYF. Here the CDR3 DNA reads TGCGCCAGCAGCTTGGCCTCGTTAAGCACAGATACGCAGTATTTT.

The chain joins TRBV5-1 to TRBJ2-3, with 7 bases matching TRBD1. Trimming cost V 3 bases and J 8 bases; bases outside gene matches: 9. The CDR3 spans 14 residues. The germline gives CDR1 SGHRS, CDR2 YFSETQ. CDR3 residues: CASSWDSEGGTQYF. CDR3 bases: TGCGCCAGCAGCTGGGACAGCGAAGGAGGTACGCAGTATTTT.

This chain links TRBV5-4 with TRBJ1-1; a weak D match, TRBD1 (6 bases). The CDR3 length is 14 residues. V was pared by 2 bases and J by 0 bases, with 8 bases between. CDR1 SGHNT and CDR2 YYREEE come from the germline V gene (reference sequence). The CDR3 spells CASSFQGMNTEAFF. Written as DNA, the CDR3 is TGTGCCAGCAGCTTTCAGGGGATGAACACTGAAGCTTTCTTT.

The V call is TRBV19, the J call TRBJ2-2, with D unclear. From germline, CDR1 is LNHDA and CDR2 SQIVND (reference sequence). There are 14 residues in the CDR3. V was trimmed by 3 bases and J by 1 base, leaving 6 bases between them. This chain's CDR3 is CASSIQKNTGELFF. Written as DNA, the CDR3 is TGTGCCAGTAGTATCCAGAAGAACACCGGGGAGCTGTTTTTT.

The chain is built from TRBV28 and TRBJ2-1; 8 bases map to TRBD2. This CDR3 region has 14 residues. J was trimmed by 5 bases and V by 9 bases; bases with no gene match: 9. Germline V lookup: CDR1 MDHEN, CDR2 SYDVKM. For the CDR3, the DNA is TGTGCCAGTCACCTACGGGGGGGCAACAATGAGCAGTTCTTC. The encoded protein is CASHLRGGNNEQFF.

The V and J genes are TRBV2 and TRBJ1-5; 8 bases fit TRBD1. This CDR3 is built from 13 residues. The germline CDR1 and CDR2 sequences are SNHLY and FYNNEI. Unmatched junction bases numbered 5, after V lost 7 bases and J lost 6 bases. The CDR3 DNA sequence: TGTGCCAGCATGGGCAGGGGGCTTCAGCCCCAGCATTTT. Its translation: CASMGRGLQPQHF.

The V and J genes are TRBV7-9 and TRBJ1-2; 9 bases agree with TRBD1. V shed 3 bases, J shed 8 bases, and the junction held 10 bases outside the gene matches. CDR1 is SEHNR, CDR2 FQNEAQ, per germline (reference sequence). CDR3 size: 15 residues. The CDR3 DNA is TGTGCCAGCAGCTTCACAGGGGGCGCCTTGGGCGGCTACACCTTC. Protein product: CASSFTGGALGGYTF.

The chain combines TRBV5-1 with TRBJ2-7, with 8 bases matching TRBD2. This CDR3 contains 16 residues. Per the germline V gene, CDR1 is SGHRS and CDR2 is YFSETQ. V dropped 4 bases and J dropped 0; count of bases not matched to a gene: 9. The CDR3 DNA reads as TGCGCCAGCAGCCCGGCGGCTAGCGGGTTCTCCTACGAGCAGTACTTC. It is translated as CASSPAASGFSYEQYF.

The chain links TRBV2 to TRBJ1-1, with no clear D. The germline CDR1 and CDR2 sequences are SNHLY and FYNNEI. The V gene lost 2 bases and the J gene lost 1 base, with 11 bases spanning the gap. The CDR3 is made up of 15 amino acids. The CDR3 protein is CASSEMGPKNTEAFF. The CDR3 coding sequence is TGTGCCAGCAGTGAAATGGGCCCAAAGAACACTGAAGCTTTCTTT. The full variable domain, in which reference TRBV2 and TRBJ1-1 provide the parts outside the CDR3, is EPEVTQTPSHQVTQMGQEVILRCVPISNHLYFYWYRQILGQKVEFLVSFYNNEISEKSEIFDDQFSVERPDGSNFTLKIRSTKLEDSAMYFCASSEMGPKNTEAFFGQGTRLTVV.

CDR3 region: CASSFRGGVEQYF. CDR3 coding DNA: TGCGCCAGCAGCTTCAGGGGAGGGGTTGAGCAGTACTTC. The chain is built from TRBV5-1 and TRBJ2-7; tentative D call: TRBD2 (7 bases). V was clipped by 2 bases and J by 7 bases, with 13 bases between them. The CDR3 is 13 amino acids. Germline lookup yields CDR1 SGHRS and CDR2 YFSETQ.

The chain joins TRBV7-2 to TRBJ2-3; 9 nucleotides line up with TRBD1. Unmatched junction bases numbered 10, after V lost 3 bases and J lost 15 bases. From germline, CDR1 is SGHTA and CDR2 FQGNSA. The CDR3 is 13 amino acids. Here the CDR3 reads CASSFTPGQGLYF. The CDR3 bases are TGTGCCAGCAGCTTTACCCCTGGACAGGGGTTATATTTT. Looking up the rest from reference TRBV7-2 and TRBJ2-3 gives the full variable domain: GAGVSQSPSNKVTEKGKDVELRCDPISGHTALYWYRQSLGQGLEFLIYFQGNSAPDKSGLPSDRFSAERTGGSVSTLTIQRTQQEDSAVYLCASSFTPGQGLYFGPGTRLTVL.

V usage is TRBV4-3 and J usage is TRBJ2-1; possibly TRBD2 for D (6 bases). The V gene's germline CDR1 is LGHNA and CDR2 YSLEER. The V and J ends lost 0 bases and 0 bases respectively, with 12 bases between them. The CDR3 loop spans 17 amino acids. CDR3 loop: CASSQDLPRGSYNEQFF. As DNA, the CDR3 is TGCGCCAGCAGCCAAGATCTCCCGCGGGGCTCCTACAATGAGCAGTTCTTC.

A remark on this clone: At one end the junction does not follow the germline gene, possibly because of a read error. This rearrangement joins TRBV4-1 to TRBJ2-7, with 10 bases identical to TRBD1. CDR1 is MGHRA and CDR2 is YSYEKL in the germline V gene. The CDR3 length is 14 residues. The CDR3 protein is CASSPLGTGVTTLF. In nucleotides, the CDR3 is TGCGCCAGCAGCCCCCTCGGGACAGGGGTTACGACCCTCTTC.

The J gene is TRBJ2-3, the V gene TRBV12-5; no clear D gene. The V end was cut by 5 bases, the J end by 5 bases, with 11 bases between. Germline CDR1 and CDR2: LGHNT and FRNRAP. This CDR3 region has 13 residues. The CDR3 region has the DNA TGTGCTAGTGGTGCCCCCTCGGGAGATACGCAGTATTTT. Residues: CASGAPSGDTQYF.

The rearrangement uses TRBV2 and TRBJ2-1; tentative D call: TRBD1 (6 bases). This CDR3 has 15 amino acids. The germline V gene has CDR1 SNHLY and CDR2 FYNNEI. The germline V and J ends were trimmed by 4 bases and 8 bases, with 18 bases remaining between them. Here the CDR3 DNA reads TGTGCCAGCAGTGGGGCAGGGGCTCTTTTAGATGAGCAGTTCTTC. This gives the protein CASSGAGALLDEQFF. Drawing the rest from reference TRBV2 and TRBJ2-1, the complete variable domain is EPEVTQTPSHQVTQMGQEVILRCVPISNHLYFYWYRQILGQKVEFLVSFYNNEISEKSEIFDDQFSVERPDGSNFTLKIRSTKLEDSAMYFCASSGAGALLDEQFFGPGTRLTVL.

The J gene is TRBJ1-4, the V gene TRBV5-4; no definite D call. Trimming pared 4 bases from V and 4 bases from J, leaving 14 bases between. Germline CDR1 reads SGHNT; CDR2 reads YYREEE (reference sequence). The CDR3 runs 15 residues. CDR3 nucleotide sequence: TGTGCCAGCAGCCTCAAGGACGGGATTAATGAAAAACTGTTTTTT. This translates into CASSLKDGINEKLFF. Complete variable domain (other parts from reference TRBV5-4 and TRBJ1-4): ETGVTQSPTHLIKTRGQQVTLRCSSQSGHNTVSWYQQALGQGPQFIFQYYREEENGRGNFPPRFSGLQFPNYSSELNVNALELDDSALYLCASSLKDGINEKLFFGSGTQLSVL.

CDR3 coding DNA: TGTGCCAGCAGCTCCCCTTACCCAGGGGTCCACGAGCAGTACTTC. It translates to CASSSPYPGVHEQYF. V is TRBV7-9 and J is TRBJ2-7; the D gene is possibly TRBD1 (6 bases). The length of the CDR3 is 15 residues. V lost 4 bases, J lost 5 bases, and 18 bases lay in between. The germline V gene has CDR1 SEHNR and CDR2 FQNEAQ (reference sequence).

The chain carries TRBV2 and TRBJ1-4; possible D gene TRBD1, 5 bases. V lost 7 bases to trimming and J lost 7 bases, with 16 bases between them. This CDR3 contains 14 residues. Germline values: CDR1 SNHLY, CDR2 FYNNEI. CDR3 in amino acids: CASTPGGAGEKLFF. The CDR3 DNA follows: TGTGCCAGCACTCCGGGAGGGGCTGGTGAAAAACTGTTTTTT. Using reference TRBV2 and TRBJ1-4 for the parts outside the CDR3, the full variable domain is EPEVTQTPSHQVTQMGQEVILRCVPISNHLYFYWYRQILGQKVEFLVSFYNNEISEKSEIFDDQFSVERPDGSNFTLKIRSTKLEDSAMYFCASTPGGAGEKLFFGSGTQLSVL.